What follows is one TCR beta chain and its context. The sample is drawn from a study of TIL therapy for anti-PD-1-resistant metastatic lung cancer. The ends lost 4 bases at V and 6 bases at J; junction bases unmatched: 10. Per germline, CDR1 SGHRS and CDR2 YFSETQ. This CDR3 region has 15 residues. Time point of the sample: pre-treatment sample, taken before nivolumab and TIL therapy. The libraries were made with immunoSEQ v3. Using immunoSEQ multiplex PCR, the repertoire was profiled, and TCRdb retains in-frame clones only, with some absent. This sample has about 60,000 clones, with roughly 69% found just once.

This TCR was recovered from a person between 30 and 79 years old with non-small cell lung cancer. This chain uses TRBV5-1 with TRBJ2-7; 10 bases are shared with TRBD1. The sample here was blood, taken at baseline. The DNA of the CDR3 is TGCGCCAGCAGCCCCGGGGGGACAGGGGTGAGCGAGCAGTACTTC. Protein: CASSPGGTGVSEQYF.